Each of the 12 T cell receptor beta chains below was sequenced from the same sample in a study of shared clonotypes between healthy human individuals. Profiling relied on immunoSEQ multiplex PCR, and the TCRdb table lists in-frame clones only, not all of them. The repertoire has about half a million clones, 79% of them found once; the top ten carry 12%. Material: PBMCs. These receptor sequences come from a woman in her thirties or forties in good health. Some clones in this sample may be carry-over from other donors' samples.

This clone was observed a handful of times. The V call is TRBV28, the J call TRBJ1-2, with D unresolved. Germline V gene data show CDR1 as MDHEN and CDR2 as SYDVKM. This CDR3 comprises 13 residues. The V gene lost 7 bases and the J gene lost 8 bases, with 17 bases spanning the gap. The CDR3 spells CASTNPGGFGYTF. DNA of the CDR3: TGTGCCAGCACTAACCCAGGCGGGTTCGGCTACACCTTC.

The rearrangement joins TRBV13 to TRBJ2-3; possible D gene TRBD1, 6 bases. The V end was cut by 2 bases, the J end by 4 bases, with 7 bases between. CDR3 length equals 13 residues. Germline V gene lookup returns CDR1 PRHDT and CDR2 FYEKMQ (reference sequence). The CDR3 protein is CASSLNRADTQYF. CDR3 coding DNA: TGTGCCAGCAGCTTAAACAGGGCAGATACGCAGTATTTT.

This clone has only a few counts. The chain uses TRBV10-3 and TRBJ1-5, with no clear D. This CDR3 has 14 amino acids. Germline CDR1 reads ENHRY; CDR2 reads SYGVKD. V shed 0 bases and J shed 5 bases, with 8 bases lying between them. CDR3 nucleotide sequence: TGTGCCATCAGTGAGTCTACAGAACATCAGCCCCAGCATTTT. This codes for CAISESTEHQPQHF.

V gene TRBV27 combines with J gene TRBJ2-2; no clear D gene. With 2 bases removed from V and 0 bases from J, the gap between germline ends came to 10 bases. The CDR3 runs to 16 residues. The germline CDR1 and CDR2 sequences are MNHEY and SMNVEV (reference sequence). This chain's CDR3 is CASSLQFPANTGELFF. CDR3 bases: TGTGCCAGCAGTTTACAATTCCCCGCGAACACCGGGGAGCTGTTTTTT.

This CDR3 is CASRMTGVGNQPQHF. The CDR3 coding sequence is TGTGCCAGCAGGATGACAGGGGTCGGCAATCAGCCCCAGCATTTT. The genes are TRBV6-5 and TRBJ1-5, with 8 bases identical to TRBD1. Per the germline V gene, CDR1 is MNHEY and CDR2 is SVGAGI. The CDR3 extends over 15 amino acids. Unmatched junction bases numbered 6, after V lost 6 bases and J lost 2 bases.

The sample holds many counts of this clone. At the DNA level, this CDR3 is encoded by other sequences in the same sample as well. The chain links TRBV6-4 to TRBJ2-1; 9 bases are shared with TRBD2. Germline V gene sequence: CDR1 MRHNA, CDR2 SNTAGT. The CDR3 contains 17 residues. J gave up 0 bases and V 4 bases, and 7 bases lay outside the gene matches. The CDR3 is CASSVLAGEHSYNEQFF. As DNA, the CDR3 is TGTGCCAGCAGTGTGTTAGCGGGAGAGCACTCCTACAATGAGCAGTTCTTC.

This clone appeared a few times. The chain combines TRBV6-1 with TRBJ1-2, with D hard to call. The CDR3 loop spans 14 amino acids. Per germline, CDR1 MNHNS and CDR2 SASEGT. V was trimmed by 6 bases and J by 5 bases, leaving 16 bases between them. CDR3 in amino acids: CASSNREVSYGYTF. The CDR3 coding sequence is TGTGCCAGCAGCAATCGGGAGGTCTCGTATGGCTACACCTTC.

This chain uses TRBV23-1 with TRBJ2-1; maybe TRBD2 (5 bases). TRBV23-1 is placed among ORFs of uncertain function. The germline V and J ends were trimmed by 6 bases and 7 bases, with 19 bases remaining between them. This CDR3 comprises 15 residues. The CDR3 nucleotides read TGCGCCAGCAGCCAAGATGGGCTAGCTATTAATGAGCAGTTCTTC. Translation gives CASSQDGLAINEQFF.

This CDR3 is CASRKLRGRTGHEQYF. The CDR3 DNA is TGTGCCAGCAGAAAATTACGCGGCCGGACAGGGCACGAGCAGTACTTC. V gene TRBV11-2 combines with J gene TRBJ2-7; 8 bases are a match to TRBD1. After removal of 6 bases from V and 5 bases from J, the junction contained 15 bases not matched to a gene. Germline CDR1 SGHAT, CDR2 FQNNGV. The CDR3 runs 16 residues.

The V and J genes are TRBV6-4 and TRBJ2-1, with D possibly being TRBD2 (6 bases). Trimming cost V 4 bases and J 1 base, with 14 bases left between them. The CDR3 has 16 residues. Germline CDR1 is MRHNA and CDR2 is SNTAGT. CDR3 sequence reads: CASSVLASNSYNEQFF. The CDR3 nucleotides read TGTGCCAGCAGTGTGCTAGCGTCAAATTCCTACAATGAGCAGTTCTTC.

Comments on this clone: A much larger clone differs by one base, so this may be a read error. The same CDR3 is also encoded by other DNA sequences in this sample. J is TRBJ2-7 and V is TRBV7-9; D is ambiguous. The CDR3 runs 11 residues. Trimming took off 2 bases at V and 1 base at J, with 0 bases between the two ends. CDR1 and CDR2 from the germline V gene are SEHNR and FQNEAQ (reference sequence). Written as DNA, the CDR3 is TGTGCCAGCAGCTTATCCTACGAGCAGTACTTC. This encodes CASSLSYEQYF.

V gene TRBV20-1 combines with J gene TRBJ2-5; D gene uncertain. From germline, CDR1 is DFQATT and CDR2 SNEGSKA (reference sequence). Trimming removed 5 bases from V and 0 bases from J, with 4 bases in between. This CDR3 comprises 11 residues. The chain's CDR3 is CSAANQETQYF. The CDR3 coding sequence is TGCAGTGCTGCAAACCAAGAGACCCAGTACTTC.